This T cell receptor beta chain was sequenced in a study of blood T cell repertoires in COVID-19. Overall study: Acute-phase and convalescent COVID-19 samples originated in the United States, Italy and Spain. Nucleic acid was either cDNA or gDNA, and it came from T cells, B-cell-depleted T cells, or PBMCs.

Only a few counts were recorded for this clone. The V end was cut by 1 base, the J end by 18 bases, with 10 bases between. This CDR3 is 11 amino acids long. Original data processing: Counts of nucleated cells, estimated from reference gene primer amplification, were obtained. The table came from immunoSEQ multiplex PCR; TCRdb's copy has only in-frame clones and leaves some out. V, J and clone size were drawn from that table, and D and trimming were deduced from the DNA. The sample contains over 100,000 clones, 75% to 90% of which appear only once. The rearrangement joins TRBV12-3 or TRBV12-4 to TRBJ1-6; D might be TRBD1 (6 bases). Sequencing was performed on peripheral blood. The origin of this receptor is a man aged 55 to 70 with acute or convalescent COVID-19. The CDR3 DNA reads TGTGCCAGCAGTTTAGGAGGGGGTGCCCACTTT. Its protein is CASSLGGGAHF.